The 21 T cell receptor beta chains presented below share a single source sample, sequenced in a study of neurological immune-mediated disorders. As to time point: longitudinal time-point 1 (baseline). TCRdb fed the 5' RACE reads into MiXCR, producing one record per CDR3 protein. This sample yields some 54,000 distinct CDR3 sequences, of which roughly 10% are seen a single time; about 6.3% belongs to the top ten. The sample taken for sequencing was PBMCs. The receptor set was obtained from a male donor with HTLV-1-associated myelopathy (HAM/TSP).

Ten or more counts support this clonotype. The chain uses TRBV9 and TRBJ1-2, with D possibly matching TRBD1 (6 bases). The CDR3 runs to 15 residues. Germline CDR1 is SGDLS and CDR2 is YYNGEE. V gave up 0 bases and J gave up 4 bases, with 13 bases separating them. The CDR3 coding sequence is TGTGCCAGCAGCGTAGACAGGGATCGGCTCTATGGCTACACCTTC. Translation gives CASSVDRDRLYGYTF.

In its sample, this clonotype was seen many times. V is TRBV20-1 and J is TRBJ2-2, with D perhaps TRBD2 (5 bases). From germline, CDR1 is DFQATT and CDR2 SNEGSKA (reference sequence). There are 15 residues in the CDR3. V dropped 6 bases and J dropped 5 bases, with 19 bases sitting between them. CDR3 amino acids: CSAPSPGVGTGELFF. As DNA, the CDR3 is TGCAGTGCACCAAGTCCCGGGGTAGGGACCGGGGAGCTGTTTTTT.

A single count supports this clonotype. The chain employs TRBV6-6 and TRBJ1-1; possible D gene TRBD1, 5 bases. Germline-derived CDR1 and CDR2 are MNHNY and SVGAGI (reference sequence). The CDR3 sequence is 17 residues long. The V end lost 2 bases, the J end lost 1 base, and 17 bases lay between the germline ends. The CDR3 spells CASSYATGGGWNTEAFF. CDR3 nucleotide sequence: TGTGCCAGCAGTTACGCAACCGGGGGGGGGTGGAACACTGAAGCTTTCTTT.

This clonotype was recorded at least ten times. V and J are TRBV6-5 and TRBJ2-1; D unresolved. Trimming shortened V by 0 bases and J by 4 bases, and 7 bases separated the two germline ends. The length of the CDR3 is 14 residues. CDR1 and CDR2 (germline): MNHEY, SVGAGI. CDR3 in DNA: TGTGCCAGCAGTTACTCGAACAGTTACAATGAGCAGTTCTTC. The encoded protein is CASSYSNSYNEQFF.

The chain employs TRBV12-3 or TRBV12-4 and TRBJ1-3; no clear D gene. V was shortened by 8 bases and J by 0 bases, with 11 bases between the two germline ends. The CDR3 loop spans 14 amino acids. The CDR3 DNA is TGTGCCAGCGGCGGCGGAAACTCTGGAAACACCATATATTTT. Translated: CASGGGNSGNTIYF.

In its sample, this clonotype was seen a few times. The V call is TRBV5-5, the J call TRBJ1-4; TRBD1 is a possible D gene (6 bases). The CDR3 sequence is 19 residues long. The germline gives CDR1 SGHKS, CDR2 YYEKEE (reference sequence). The V gene lost 3 bases and the J gene lost 7 bases, with 28 bases spanning the gap. Here the CDR3 reads CASSYFRPPSLGQSEKLFF. CDR3 bases: TGTGCCAGCAGCTACTTCAGGCCCCCCTCCCTAGGACAGTCTGAAAAACTGTTTTTT.

This clonotype came up many times. This chain joins TRBV20-1 and TRBJ1-5; a possible D gene is TRBD1 (5 bases). The V end lost 5 bases, the J end lost 3 bases, and 8 bases lay between the germline ends. CDR1 is DFQATT, CDR2 SNEGSKA, per germline (reference sequence). The CDR3 is 12 amino acids. CDR3 sequence reads: CSALGANQPQHF. DNA of the CDR3: TGCAGTGCTTTAGGGGCCAATCAGCCCCAGCATTTT.

This clonotype occurred many times. The chain couples TRBV12-3 or TRBV12-4 to TRBJ1-1, with a weak D call TRBD1 (5 bases). This CDR3 contains 15 residues. With 2 bases removed from V and 0 bases from J, the gap between germline ends came to 10 bases. The CDR3 spells CASSLIRGLNTEAFF. CDR3 DNA: TGTGCCAGCAGTTTAATAAGGGGTTTGAACACTGAAGCTTTCTTT.

This clonotype was seen many times. This chain uses TRBV6-2 or TRBV6-3 with TRBJ1-1; D unresolved. V was cut by 2 bases and J by 3 bases, with 4 bases left in between. The length of the CDR3 is 12 residues. Germline loops: CDR1 MNHEY, CDR2 SVGEGT. The DNA of the CDR3 is TGTGCCAGCAGTTACCGGGACACTGAAGCTTTCTTT. As protein: CASSYRDTEAFF.

This clonotype was seen ten or more times. The rearrangement joins TRBV20-1 to TRBJ2-3; perhaps TRBD2 as D (6 bases). The germline gives CDR1 DFQATT, CDR2 SNEGSKA (reference sequence). This CDR3 comprises 13 residues. In DNA, the CDR3 is TGCAGAGCTCCGGAGGGTTTCACAGATACGCAGTATTTT. This gives the protein CRAPEGFTDTQYF.

In regard to this clonotype: An end of the junction differs from the germline gene, which may be a read error. The chain joins TRBV7-6 to TRBJ1-1; the match to TRBD1 covers 8 bases. Germline CDR1 and CDR2: SGHVS and FNYEAQ. This CDR3 has 14 residues. CDR3 protein: CASTLTGGDTVAFF. CDR3 in DNA: TGTGCCAGCACTCTCACAGGGGGAGACACTGTAGCTTTCTTT.

J is TRBJ2-5 and V is TRBV20-1; D uncertain. Germline V gene data show CDR1 as DFQATT and CDR2 as SNEGSKA (reference sequence). Trimming removed 0 bases at V and 5 bases at J, with 7 bases between. The CDR3 is made up of 12 amino acids. DNA for the CDR3: TGCAGTGCTAGAGATGCCCGGGAGACCCAGTACTTC. It codes for CSARDARETQYF.

This clonotype has ten or more counts. V is TRBV7-9 and J is TRBJ2-7; D is uncertain. V was pared by 5 bases and J by 4 bases, with 15 bases between. The germline CDR1 and CDR2 sequences are SEHNR and FQNEAQ (reference sequence). This CDR3 has 14 residues. DNA for the CDR3: TGTGCCAGCAGCACAATGGCCAAGCTGTACGAGCAGTACTTC. Amino acid sequence: CASSTMAKLYEQYF.

This clonotype appeared a few times. The rearrangement joins TRBV11-2 to TRBJ2-5; unclear D gene. Trimming cost V 4 bases and J 4 bases, with 22 bases left between them. Germline V lookup: CDR1 SGHAT, CDR2 FQNNGV. The CDR3 has 17 residues. CDR3 sequence reads: CASSYSPTAPIGETQYF. The CDR3 DNA sequence: TGTGCCAGCAGCTATAGCCCTACGGCCCCCATCGGAGAGACCCAGTACTTC.

This clonotype was observed many times. The genes are TRBV27 and TRBJ1-6; D not certain. There are 15 residues in the CDR3. Germline CDR1 reads MNHEY; CDR2 reads SMNVEV (reference sequence). Trimming shortened V by 6 bases and J by 1 base, and 10 bases separated the two germline ends. The CDR3 DNA reads as TGTGCCAGCAGAGAGGCGGCTTCCTATAATTCACCCCTCCACTTT. Its translation: CASREAASYNSPLHF.

This clonotype was found many times. The chain carries TRBV4-3 and TRBJ2-7; 9 bases line up with TRBD2. The CDR3 is made up of 15 amino acids. Germline CDR1 reads LGHNA; CDR2 reads YSLEER. V lost 1 base, J lost 2 bases, and 3 bases stayed unmatched. The CDR3 sequence is CASSQVAGATYEQYF. The CDR3 bases are TGCGCCAGCAGCCAAGTAGCGGGGGCCACCTACGAGCAGTACTTC.

This clonotype was counted many times. The V call is TRBV5-1, the J call TRBJ1-4; D unclear. The CDR3 length is 14 residues. Looked up from germline, CDR1 is SGHRS and CDR2 is YFSETQ. V was clipped by 2 bases and J by 5 bases, with 10 bases between them. The CDR3 bases are TGCGCCAGCAGCTTCGAGGGTTACAATGAAAAACTGTTTTTT. Its translation: CASSFEGYNEKLFF.

The chain uses TRBV19 and TRBJ1-2; D might be TRBD1 (5 bases). Trimming left V 1 base short and J 3 bases short, with 9 bases between. The CDR3 spans 14 residues. CDR1 and CDR2 (germline): LNHDA, SQIVND (reference sequence). In nucleotides, the CDR3 is TGTGCCAGTAGTATAGTCGGGGGAGACTATGGCTACACCTTC. Protein product: CASSIVGGDYGYTF. Full variable domain (outside the CDR3, taken from reference TRBV19 and TRBJ1-2): DGGITQSPKYLFRKEGQNVTLSCEQNLNHDAMYWYRQDPGQGLRLIYYSQIVNDFQKGDIAEGYSVSREKKESFPLTVTSAQKNPTAFYLCASSIVGGDYGYTFGSGTRLTVV.

This clonotype was recorded at least ten times. The chain recombines TRBV6-6 with TRBJ2-3; 7 bases are shared with TRBD1. Germline V gene sequence: CDR1 MNHNY, CDR2 SVGAGI (reference sequence). The length of the CDR3 is 15 residues. V shed 4 bases, J shed 2 bases, and the junction held 6 bases outside the gene matches. The DNA for the CDR3 is TGTGCCAGCAGTTCCCGGGACAGACCCACAGATACGCAGTATTTT. It codes for CASSSRDRPTDTQYF.

This clonotype was seen at least ten times. This chain joins TRBV3-1 and TRBJ1-2; a possible D gene is TRBD1 (5 bases). Per the germline V gene, CDR1 is LGHDT and CDR2 is YNNKEL (reference sequence). This CDR3 has 15 amino acids. The V gene lost 6 bases and the J gene lost 2 bases, with 16 bases spanning the gap. The DNA of the CDR3 is TGTGCCAGCAGTCAAACGCAGGGTACGAACTATGGCTACACCTTC. Protein sequence: CASSQTQGTNYGYTF.

The table lists this clonotype with many counts. The V gene is TRBV7-2, the J gene TRBJ2-7, with 9 bases fitting TRBD1. Trimming cost V 0 bases and J 3 bases; bases outside gene matches: 9. This CDR3 has 17 residues. The germline gives CDR1 SGHTA, CDR2 FQGNSA. DNA of the CDR3: TGTGCCAGCAGCTTAGCAGCCGGGACAGGGCTGAGCTACGAGCAGTACTTC. Translating it yields CASSLAAGTGLSYEQYF. Supplemented by reference TRBV7-2 and TRBJ2-7, the full variable domain reads GAGVSQSPSNKVTEKGKDVELRCDPISGHTALYWYRQSLGQGLEFLIYFQGNSAPDKSGLPSDRFSAERTGGSVSTLTIQRTQQEDSAVYLCASSLAAGTGLSYEQYFGPGTRLTVT.